This TCR beta chain was profiled in a study of shared clonotypes between healthy human individuals. The deep-level immunoSEQ assay was used. The assay was immunoSEQ multiplex PCR, and TCRdb's table has in-frame clones only and misses some. The sample yields 450,000 to 700,000 clones, about 95% seen once. Terminally differentiated effector memory CD45RA+ cells were excluded from the naive CD8 cells, which were CD45RO-negative and positively selected for CCR7. This clone was found once. This CDR3 region has 14 residues. Germline CDR1 reads MNHEY; CDR2 reads SVGAGI. The V and J ends lost 8 bases and 7 bases, in that order; junction bases with no gene match: 10.

This clonotype was sampled from a woman in her twenties or thirties in good health. The V gene is TRBV6-5, the J gene TRBJ1-5; 8 nucleotides match TRBD1. Material: naive CD8+ T cells sorted from blood. CDR3 loop: CASRAGTGGQPQHF. Written as DNA, the CDR3 is TGTGCCAGCCGCGCCGGGACAGGAGGACAGCCCCAGCATTTT.